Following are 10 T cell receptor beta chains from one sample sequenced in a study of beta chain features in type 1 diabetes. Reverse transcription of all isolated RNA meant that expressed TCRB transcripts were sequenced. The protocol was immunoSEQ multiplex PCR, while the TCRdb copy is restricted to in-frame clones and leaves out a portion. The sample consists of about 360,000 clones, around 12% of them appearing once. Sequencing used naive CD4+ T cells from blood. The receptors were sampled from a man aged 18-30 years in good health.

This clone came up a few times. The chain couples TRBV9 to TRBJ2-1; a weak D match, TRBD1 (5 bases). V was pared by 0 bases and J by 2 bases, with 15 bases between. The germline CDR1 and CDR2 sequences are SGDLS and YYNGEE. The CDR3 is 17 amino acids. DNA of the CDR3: TGTGCCAGCAGCGTAGCCCCCCAGGGCTCGGCCTACAATGAGCAGTTCTTC. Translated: CASSVAPQGSAYNEQFF.

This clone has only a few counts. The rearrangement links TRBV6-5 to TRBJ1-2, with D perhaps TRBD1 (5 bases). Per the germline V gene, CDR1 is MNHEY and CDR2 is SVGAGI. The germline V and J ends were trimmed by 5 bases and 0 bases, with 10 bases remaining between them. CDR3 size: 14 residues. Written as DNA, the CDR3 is TGTGCCAGCAGTCGGGGGACGGCTAACTATGGCTACACCTTC. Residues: CASSRGTANYGYTF.

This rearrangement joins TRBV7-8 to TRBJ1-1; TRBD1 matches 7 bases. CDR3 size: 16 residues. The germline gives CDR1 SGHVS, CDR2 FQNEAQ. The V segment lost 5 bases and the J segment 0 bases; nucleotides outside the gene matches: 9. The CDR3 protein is CASSLRQGGMNTEAFF. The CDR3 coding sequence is TGTGCCAGCAGCCTGAGACAGGGCGGCATGAACACTGAAGCTTTCTTT.

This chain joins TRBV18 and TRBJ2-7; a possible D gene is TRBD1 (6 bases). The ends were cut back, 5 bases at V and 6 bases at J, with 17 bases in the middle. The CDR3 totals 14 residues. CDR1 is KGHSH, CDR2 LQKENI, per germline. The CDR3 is CASSVREQGGEQYF. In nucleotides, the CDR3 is TGTGCCAGCTCAGTCCGGGAACAAGGGGGCGAGCAGTACTTC.

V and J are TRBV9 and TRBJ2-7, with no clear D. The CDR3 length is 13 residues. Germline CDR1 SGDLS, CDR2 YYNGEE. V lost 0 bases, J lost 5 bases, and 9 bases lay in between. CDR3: CASSVVVPHEQYF. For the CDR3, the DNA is TGTGCCAGCAGCGTAGTAGTCCCCCACGAGCAGTACTTC.

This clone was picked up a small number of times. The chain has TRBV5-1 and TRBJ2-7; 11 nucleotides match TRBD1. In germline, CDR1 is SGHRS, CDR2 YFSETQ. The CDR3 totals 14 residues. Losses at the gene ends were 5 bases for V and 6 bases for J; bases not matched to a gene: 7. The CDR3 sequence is CASSLGTGGTEQYF. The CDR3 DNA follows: TGCGCCAGCAGTCTCGGGACAGGGGGAACCGAGCAGTACTTC.

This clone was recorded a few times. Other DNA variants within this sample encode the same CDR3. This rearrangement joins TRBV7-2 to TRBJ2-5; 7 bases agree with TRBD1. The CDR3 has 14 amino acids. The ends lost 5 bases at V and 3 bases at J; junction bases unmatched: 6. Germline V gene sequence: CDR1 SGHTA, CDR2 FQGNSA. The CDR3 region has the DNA TGTGCCAGCAGCCTCGACAGGGTCAAAGAGACCCAGTACTTC. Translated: CASSLDRVKETQYF.

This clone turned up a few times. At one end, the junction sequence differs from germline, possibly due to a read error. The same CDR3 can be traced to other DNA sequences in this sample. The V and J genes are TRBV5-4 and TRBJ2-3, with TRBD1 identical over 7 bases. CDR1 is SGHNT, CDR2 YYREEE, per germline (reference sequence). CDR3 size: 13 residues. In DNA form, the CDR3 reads TGCGCCAGCAGCCTTCGGGACAGCCATACGCAGTATTTT. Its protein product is CASSLRDSHTQYF.

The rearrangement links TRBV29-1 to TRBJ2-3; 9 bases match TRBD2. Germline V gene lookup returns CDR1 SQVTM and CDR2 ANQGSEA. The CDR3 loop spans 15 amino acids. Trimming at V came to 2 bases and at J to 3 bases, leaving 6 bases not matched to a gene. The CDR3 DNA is TGCAGCGTTGAATCCCTCCTAGCGGGGACAGATACGCAGTATTTT. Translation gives CSVESLLAGTDTQYF.

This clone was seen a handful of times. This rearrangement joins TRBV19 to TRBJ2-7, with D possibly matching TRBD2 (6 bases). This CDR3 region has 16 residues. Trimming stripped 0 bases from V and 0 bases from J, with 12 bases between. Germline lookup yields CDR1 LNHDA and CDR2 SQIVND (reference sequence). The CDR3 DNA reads TGTGCCAGTAGTATAGACGGGACTGGGAGCTCCTACGAGCAGTACTTC. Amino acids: CASSIDGTGSSYEQYF.